This T cell receptor (beta chain) was recorded in a study of CD8+ T cells in alopecia areata. Markers used for sorting pooled cutaneous lymph node cells were CD4, CD8alpha, NKG2D, NKG2ACE and others. Details on this clone: Genes and germline are mouse. Read sequence stops 4 residues before the CDR3 end, and the germline J gene provides the missing end. The same CDR3 also results from other DNA sequences found in this sample.

Investigators isolated RNA and reverse transcribed it into cDNA to act as the sequencing template. The assay was immunoSEQ multiplex PCR, and TCRdb's table has in-frame clones only and misses some. Captured here are about 270,000 clones, none seen once; the top ten comprise 1.2%. Germline assignment: CDR1 FNHDT and CDR2 SITEND (reference sequence). The CDR3 runs 13 residues. This chain links TRBV19 with TRBJ2-5; 7 bases fit TRBD1. This sequence was found in a C3H/HeJ mouse with alopecia areata. These mice share the MHC haplotype H2-k. The sample consisted of CD4+ T cells sorted from a lymph node. The CDR3 is CASSIDREDTQYF. The sequenced part of the CDR3 DNA is TGTGCCAGCAGCATCGACAGGGAAGAC. Full variable domain (remainder filled in from reference TRBV19 and TRBJ2-5): GGIITQTPKFLIGQEGQKLTLKCQQNFNHDTMYWYRQDSGKGLRLIYYSITENDLQKGDLSEGYDASREKKSSFSLTVTSAQKNEMAVFLCASSIDREDTQYFGPGTRLLVL.